This T cell receptor beta chain appears in the sequencing data of a study of T cell repertoires in cytomegalovirus infection. Study in general: In public TCR beta signatures, there were indications of both CMV infection and matching HLA type.

This clonotype has only a few counts. Its cognate antigen is unknown. Its ends do not fully match the called genes, so a read error is possible. The CDR3 contains 14 residues. TCRdb independently ran MiXCR on the reads; one entry per CDR3 protein. The table has some 100,000 distinct CDR3 sequences, 20% to 30% seen once; the top ten hold around 42%. Study observations and caveats: It was HLA-C-restricted CMV-specific TCR beta clonotypes that dominated the response ex vivo. People with CMV and the relevant HLA were identified by cumulative public TCR beta family frequency.

The source of this sequence is a human donor in good health (CMV status not recorded). Some clones in this sample may be carry-over from other donors' samples. The chain joins TRBV12-3 or TRBV12-4 to TRBJ2-2; unclear D gene. Sequenced: CD8+ T cells from PBMCs. The CDR3 spells CASSLVAKTGELFF. CDR3 nucleotides: TGTGCCAGCAGTTTAGTGGCGAAGACCGGGGAGCTGTTTTTT.